The TCR beta chain described here comes from a study of cytomegalovirus exposure and HLA in healthy donors. Findings of the study overall: When a later analysis compared HLA-associated TCR beta chains with equally common others, the HLA-associated chains turned out to be more clonally expanded and to have lower generation probabilities. Later analysis identified a missense DCLRE1C variant that was linked to TCR beta V- and J-gene trimming. Some V segments (TRBV6-2 and TRBV6-3 among them) were excluded as indistinguishable.

PCR involved 60 Vbeta and 13 Jbeta primers. Clones were read by immunoSEQ multiplex PCR, and TCRdb kept only the in-frame ones, dropping some. The data contain some 120,000 clones, about four fifths of them singletons. Germline loops: CDR1 SEHNR, CDR2 FQNEAQ (reference sequence). Trimming pared 6 bases from V and 2 bases from J, leaving 22 bases between. This CDR3 contains 18 residues. Only a few counts were recorded for this clone. The antigen remains undetermined. The rearrangement links TRBV7-9 to TRBJ1-4, with no clear D. Sequencing used PBMCs. The sequence derives from a human donor in good health. The CDR3 sequence: CASSVYLLSSSTNEKLFF. The CDR3 coding sequence is TGTGCCAGCAGTGTATACTTGTTGTCATCTAGCACTAATGAAAAACTGTTTTTT.